The 28 T cell receptor beta chains given below trace back to one sample, sequenced in a study of monozygotic twins with inflammatory bowel disease. TCRdb reprocessed the 5' RACE reads, keeping one entry per CDR3 protein, no DNA. This table lists about 380,000 distinct CDR3 sequences. The sample comprised blood. The receptors were gathered from a human donor with ulcerative colitis or Crohn's disease, or a healthy co-twin of an affected twin (not recorded which).

The V gene is TRBV7-3, the J gene TRBJ1-2; TCRdb indicates TRBD1, and absent DNA this call remains unverified. The CDR3 sequence is 16 residues long. Germline lookup yields CDR1 SGHTA and CDR2 FQGTGA. The CDR3 reads CASSPAFPMDSYGYTF.

The CDR3 loop reads CASSLRGGIETQYF. The chain employs TRBV7-2 and TRBJ2-5; TCRdb proposes TRBD2, but this gene call is untestable without DNA. Per the germline V gene, CDR1 is SGHTA and CDR2 is FQGNSA. This CDR3 is built from 14 residues. Supplemented by reference TRBV7-2 and TRBJ2-5, the full variable domain reads GAGVSQSPSNKVTEKGKDVELRCDPISGHTALYWYRQSLGQGLEFLIYFQGNSAPDKSGLPSDRFSAERTGGSVSTLTIQRTQQEDSAVYLCASSLRGGIETQYFGPGTRLLVL.

V gene TRBV7-2 combines with J gene TRBJ2-3; TCRdb names TRBD1, which stays unverified in the absence of DNA. The germline CDR1 and CDR2 sequences are SGHTA and FQGNSA. This CDR3 region has 14 residues. CDR3 in amino acids: CASSIRQGADTQYF.

The gene calls are TRBV19 and TRBJ2-1; the D gene TCRdb calls, TRBD1, cannot be checked with no DNA. CDR1 LNHDA and CDR2 SQIVND come from the germline V gene (reference sequence). This CDR3 is 14 amino acids long. CDR3: CASSRGGPSSEQFF.

The V and J genes are TRBV29-1 and TRBJ2-1; TCRdb outputs TRBD2, but without DNA this stays unchecked. Germline V gene sequence: CDR1 SQVTM, CDR2 ANQGSEA. This CDR3 has 18 residues. This CDR3 reads CSVDPRLAGWSSYNEQFF.

This CDR3 reads CASANAYARGTPYNEQFF. The chain joins TRBV28 to TRBJ2-1; TCRdb outputs TRBD1, but without DNA this stays unchecked. Germline V gene sequence: CDR1 MDHEN, CDR2 SYDVKM. This CDR3 region has 18 residues.

This chain links TRBV5-1 with TRBJ2-6; TCRdb's assignment of TRBD1 cannot be checked, as there is no DNA. The CDR3 consists of 15 residues. Germline lookup yields CDR1 SGHRS and CDR2 YFSETQ. The CDR3 region is CASTIRGGGANVLTF.

This chain connects TRBV12-3 or TRBV12-4 to TRBJ2-1; the D gene TCRdb calls, TRBD1, cannot be checked with no DNA. The CDR3 runs 15 residues. The CDR3: CASSLGGHRYNEQFF.

The chain combines TRBV20-1 with TRBJ1-1; as DNA is missing, the TRBD1 call by TCRdb cannot be tested. Germline loops: CDR1 DFQATT, CDR2 SNEGSKA (reference sequence). The CDR3 runs to 14 residues. CDR3 sequence: CSARRPGGNTEAFF.

The CDR3 spells CASSATRAGAKNIQYF. The chain joins TRBV19 to TRBJ2-4; with no DNA, the TCRdb D assignment of TRBD2 cannot be verified. Germline V gene lookup returns CDR1 LNHDA and CDR2 SQIVND (reference sequence). The length of the CDR3 is 16 residues.

The J gene is TRBJ2-7, the V gene TRBV18; the TRBD2 assignment by TCRdb is unverifiable without DNA. CDR1 and CDR2 from the germline V gene are KGHSH and LQKENI. This CDR3 is built from 17 residues. The CDR3 loop is CASSPGLKVAGVYEQYF.

The CDR3 sequence: CASSLGGSGQPQHF. This chain joins TRBV7-3 and TRBJ1-5; TCRdb outputs TRBD1, but without DNA this stays unchecked. Germline CDR1 SGHTA, CDR2 FQGTGA. CDR3 length equals 14 residues. Filled out from reference TRBV7-3 and TRBJ1-5, the complete variable domain reads GAGVSQTPSNKVTEKGKYVELRCDPISGHTALYWYRQSLGQGPEFLIYFQGTGAADDSGLPNDRFFAVRPEGSVSTLKIQRTERGDSAVYLCASSLGGSGQPQHFGDGTRLSIL.

V is TRBV5-1 and J is TRBJ2-3; the TRBD2 assignment by TCRdb is unverifiable without DNA. The CDR3 consists of 14 residues. CDR1 is SGHRS, CDR2 YFSETQ, per germline. CDR3 amino acids: CASSLDRAGDTQYF.

The chain carries TRBV4-1 and TRBJ2-7; the TCRdb D gene call, TRBD1, has no DNA to confirm it. There are 15 residues in the CDR3. Per germline, CDR1 MGHRA and CDR2 YSYEKL. The CDR3 sequence is CASSQDPQYTYEQYF.

This sequence joins TRBV7-3 and TRBJ2-1; TCRdb gives TRBD1 as the D gene, but with no DNA this cannot be confirmed. The germline V gene encodes CDR1 SGHTA and CDR2 FQGTGA. CDR3 length equals 15 residues. The CDR3 here is CASSLDPGAWNEQFF.

The CDR3 loop is CASSLVAGTSTGELFF. The rearrangement uses TRBV7-2 and TRBJ2-2; TCRdb indicates TRBD2, and absent DNA this call remains unverified. The CDR3 is made up of 16 amino acids. Germline V gene sequence: CDR1 SGHTA, CDR2 FQGNSA.

The chain couples TRBV6-2 or TRBV6-3 to TRBJ2-1; without DNA, the TCRdb call of TRBD2 cannot be checked. The germline gives CDR1 MNHEY, CDR2 SVGEGT. The CDR3 runs to 20 residues. CDR3 loop: CASSYSQRAGGLSSYNEQFF.

This chain joins TRBV4-3 and TRBJ2-3; absent DNA, TCRdb's TRBD2 call cannot be checked. The CDR3 is made up of 16 amino acids. Germline-derived CDR1 and CDR2 are LGHNA and YSLEER. CDR3: CASSQDRRGGQDTQYF.

The chain has TRBV18 and TRBJ2-1; no DNA is available, so the TRBD1 call from TCRdb remains unchecked. The CDR3 runs 15 residues. From germline, CDR1 is KGHSH and CDR2 LQKENI. CDR3 protein: CASSPRQGGGSEQFF.

The chain uses TRBV30 and TRBJ2-7; checking the TCRdb D call of TRBD2 is not possible without DNA. The CDR3 loop spans 12 amino acids. Germline V gene data show CDR1 as GTSNPN and CDR2 as SVGIG (reference sequence). The chain's CDR3 is CAGKRGPGEQYF.

V usage is TRBV20-1 and J usage is TRBJ2-3; TCRdb's D call of TRBD2 is untestable without DNA. This CDR3 contains 13 residues. Germline assignment: CDR1 DFQATT and CDR2 SNEGSKA (reference sequence). The CDR3 sequence is CSATSGYTDTQYF.

CDR3 sequence reads: CAISPTATYNEQFF. This chain connects TRBV10-3 to TRBJ2-1. Germline V gene data show CDR1 as ENHRY and CDR2 as SYGVKD. This CDR3 has 14 amino acids.

This chain uses TRBV7-2 with TRBJ1-5; TCRdb reports TRBD1, a call that lacks DNA to check it against. This CDR3 has 15 amino acids. Germline CDR1 is SGHTA and CDR2 is FQGNSA. The CDR3 reads CASSLQAHSNQPQHF.

The V gene is TRBV29-1, the J gene TRBJ2-7; TCRdb indicates TRBD2, and absent DNA this call remains unverified. Germline CDR1 reads SQVTM; CDR2 reads ANQGSEA. The length of the CDR3 is 12 residues. CDR3 residues: CSVVKEGYEQYF.

The V and J genes are TRBV27 and TRBJ2-3; as DNA is missing, the TRBD2 call by TCRdb cannot be tested. CDR1 MNHEY and CDR2 SMNVEV come from the germline V gene (reference sequence). This CDR3 spans 17 amino acids. CDR3 sequence: CASRGPPSGAPLDTQYF.

V gene TRBV12-3 or TRBV12-4 combines with J gene TRBJ2-7; the D call of TRBD1 rests on TCRdb alone, since no DNA is present to check it. This CDR3 is built from 15 residues. The CDR3 sequence is CASSLKGTYSYEQYF.

This chain links TRBV19 with TRBJ1-3; TCRdb designates TRBD1, a call that cannot be tested without DNA. CDR1 LNHDA and CDR2 SQIVND come from the germline V gene (reference sequence). The CDR3 spans 19 residues. The CDR3 sequence: CASSIPSYRVTAYGNTIYF. Variable domain in full (rest from reference TRBV19 and TRBJ1-3): DGGITQSPKYLFRKEGQNVTLSCEQNLNHDAMYWYRQDPGQGLRLIYYSQIVNDFQKGDIAEGYSVSREKKESFPLTVTSAQKNPTAFYLCASSIPSYRVTAYGNTIYFGEGSWLTVV.

CDR3 loop: CASSVGGRTGGDIQYF. The genes are TRBV9 and TRBJ2-3; the D call from TCRdb, TRBD1, cannot be confirmed without DNA. The germline V gene encodes CDR1 SGDLS and CDR2 YYNGEE. The CDR3 totals 16 residues.